The sample holds many counts of the clone carrying this TCR beta chain. Antigen: not known. Through a sample-barcoded 5' primer and a J-beta primer mix, a second PCR was run for roughly 7 to 12 cycles. Each cDNA molecule, via a template-switch adaptor with 12 random nucleotides, was tagged. TCRdb redid the calling of the 5' RACE reads with MiXCR, one entry per CDR3 protein. The sample records approximately 940,000 distinct CDR3 sequences, around 49% being singletons. These data are taken from a study of blood T cells in healthy people across ages. General study results and limits: Observed TCR beta diversity showed a strong correlation with the percentage of naive T cells as measured by flow cytometry. Per-million-T-cell TCR beta diversity fell roughly linearly with age.

Specimen: blood. The receptor was derived from a man younger than 40 in good health.

CDR3 in amino acids: CASSSQDSRGYTF. The CDR3 nucleotides are TGTGCCAGCAGCTCCCAGGACAGTCGTGGCTACACCTTC. The genes are TRBV9 and TRBJ1-2; a weak D match, TRBD1 (6 bases). The V and J ends lost 4 bases and 7 bases respectively, with 14 bases between them. Germline V gives CDR1 SGDLS, CDR2 YYNGEE. This CDR3 contains 13 residues. Full variable domain (remainder filled in from reference TRBV9 and TRBJ1-2): DSGVTQTPKHLITATGQRVTLRCSPRSGDLSVYWYQQSLDQGLQFLIQYYNGEERAKGNILERFSAQQFPDLHSELNLSSLELGDSALYFCASSSQDSRGYTFGSGTRLTVV.